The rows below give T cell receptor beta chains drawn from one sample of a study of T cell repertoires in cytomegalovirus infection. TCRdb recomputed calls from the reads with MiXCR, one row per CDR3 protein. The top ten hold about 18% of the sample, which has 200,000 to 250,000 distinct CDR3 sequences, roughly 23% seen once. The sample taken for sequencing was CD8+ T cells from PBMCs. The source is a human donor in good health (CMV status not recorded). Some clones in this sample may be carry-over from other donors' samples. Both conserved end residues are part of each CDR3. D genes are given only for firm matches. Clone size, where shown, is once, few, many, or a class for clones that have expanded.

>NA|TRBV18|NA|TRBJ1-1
TGTGCCAGCTCACCACCGGACAGTCGCATGAACACTGAAGCTTTCTTT
CASSPPDSRMNTEAFF
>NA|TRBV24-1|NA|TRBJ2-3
TGTGCCACCAGTGAATCGGATACGCAGTATTTT
CATSESDTQYF
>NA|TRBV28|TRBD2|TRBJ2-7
TGTGCCAGCAGACCCCCGGGACTAGCGGCCCCCCCCACCTACGAGCAGTACTTC
CASRPPGLAAPPTYEQYF
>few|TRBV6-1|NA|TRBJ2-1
TGTGCCAGCAGCCCGGGGGGCGTACTCAATGAGCAGTTCTTC
CASSPGGVLNEQFF
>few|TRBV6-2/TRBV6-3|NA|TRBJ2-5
TGTGCCAGCGAGGGCCCTAAAGAGACCCAGTACTTC
CASEGPKETQYF
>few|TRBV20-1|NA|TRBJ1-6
TGCAGTGCTAGAGAGGAGAGCTCCTATAATTCACCCCTCCACTTT
CSAREESSYNSPLHF
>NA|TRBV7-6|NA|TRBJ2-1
TGTGCCAGCAGCGGGCCGGGATTTGACAATGAGCAGTTCTTC
CASSGPGFDNEQFF
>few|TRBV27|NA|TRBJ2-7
TGTGCCAGCAGTTTATCCCTAGCGATGACCTACGAGCAGTACTTC
CASSLSLAMTYEQYF
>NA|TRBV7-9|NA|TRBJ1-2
TGTGCCAGCAGCTTTCAAGGCTTGGAGGGGGACTATGGCTACACCTTC
CASSFQGLEGDYGYTF
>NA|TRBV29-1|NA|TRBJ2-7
TGCAGCGTTGAAAAACCAACTTCCTACGAGCAGTACTTC
CSVEKPTSYEQYF
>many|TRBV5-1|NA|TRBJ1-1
TGCGCCAGCAGCTACTCCGGGACCGAGGGTAGCACTGAAGCTTTCTTT
CASSYSGTEGSTEAFF
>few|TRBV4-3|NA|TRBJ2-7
TGCGCCAGCAGTAATTCAGGGCGCGAGCAGTACTTC
CASSNSGREQYF
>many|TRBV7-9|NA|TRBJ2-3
TGTGCCAGCAGATTACGGGGTATAGCTGATACGCAGTATTTT
CASRLRGIADTQYF
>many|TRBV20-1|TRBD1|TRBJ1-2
TGCAGTGCTAGAGATATGGGGACAGGGGGCCTAGCTAACTATGGCTACACCTTC
CSARDMGTGGLANYGYTF
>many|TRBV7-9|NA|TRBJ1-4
TGTGCCAGCGCGTACTATGCAACTAATGAAAAACTGTTTTTT
CASAYYATNEKLFF
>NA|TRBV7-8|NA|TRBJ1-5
TGTGCCAGCAGCCCGGGAGGGTCTCAGCCCCAGCATTTT
CASSPGGSQPQHF
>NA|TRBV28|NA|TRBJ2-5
TGTGCCAGCGGGAAGGGCGTAGGCGAGCAAGAGACCCAGTACTTC
CASGKGVGEQETQYF
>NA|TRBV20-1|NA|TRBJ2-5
TGCAGTGCTAGAATTGACTGGAAAGAGACCCAGTACTTC
CSARIDWKETQYF
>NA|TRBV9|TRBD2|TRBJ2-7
TGTGCCAGCAGTGGACTAGCCAACGAGCAGTACTTC
CASSGLANEQYF
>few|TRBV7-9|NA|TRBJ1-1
TGTGCCAGCAGCTTAGGCCGGGCAGCCCCAGAAGAGGGTGAAGCTTTCTTT
CASSLGRAAPEEGEAFF
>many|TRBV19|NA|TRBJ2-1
TGTGCCAGTAGTATGGGAGGGACAGTCTCCTACAATGAGCAGTTCTTC
CASSMGGTVSYNEQFF
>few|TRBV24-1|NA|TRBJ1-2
TGTGCCACCAGTCGCGACAGAAACTATGGCTACACCTTC
CATSRDRNYGYTF
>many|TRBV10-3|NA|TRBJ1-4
TGTGCCAGTGCAGCTCCGAATGAAAAACTGTTTTTT
CASAAPNEKLFF
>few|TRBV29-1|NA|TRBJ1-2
TGCAGCGTTAGCCGGGACCTCTACTATGGCTACACCTTC
CSVSRDLYYGYTF
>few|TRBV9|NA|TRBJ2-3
TGTGCCAGCAGCGTCGGGGACCCAGATACGCAGTATTTT
CASSVGDPDTQYF
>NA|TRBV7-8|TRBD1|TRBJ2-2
TGTGCCAGCAGCTTAGACCGGGACAGGGGAAGGAGCACCGGGGAGCTGTTTTTT
CASSLDRDRGRSTGELFF
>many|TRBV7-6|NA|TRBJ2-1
TGTGCCAGCAGCTCGACAGCGGGCAATGAGCAGTTCTTC
CASSSTAGNEQFF
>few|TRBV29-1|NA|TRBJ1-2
TGCAGCGTTGGGGACACTGCTAACTATGGCTACACCTTC
CSVGDTANYGYTF
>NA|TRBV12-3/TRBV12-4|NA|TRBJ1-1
TGTGCCAGCTACAGCAATGAAGTCACTGAAGCTTTCTTT
CASYSNEVTEAFF
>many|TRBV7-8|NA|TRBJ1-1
TGTGCCAGCAGCAACTGGGGCTTTGGGACTGAAGCTTTCTTT
CASSNWGFGTEAFF
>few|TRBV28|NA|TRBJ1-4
TGTGCCAGCAGTAATCCGGCCGACCCATTACCAAGTGAAAAACTGTTTTTT
CASSNPADPLPSEKLFF
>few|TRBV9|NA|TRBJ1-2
TGTGCCAGCAGCCTCAACAATCGGGAGGGGAACTATGGCTACACCTTC
CASSLNNREGNYGYTF
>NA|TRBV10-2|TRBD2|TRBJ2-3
TGCGCCAGCAGTGAGTTTAGCGGGGGGGCTGGAGATACGCAGTATTTT
CASSEFSGGAGDTQYF
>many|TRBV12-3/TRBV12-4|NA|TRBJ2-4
TGTGCCAGCAGTTTTTCCCGGGTAGCCAAAAACATTCAGTACTTC
CASSFSRVAKNIQYF
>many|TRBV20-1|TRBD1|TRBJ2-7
TGCAGTGGGGACAGCCGAAACTCCTACGAGCAGTACTTC
CSGDSRNSYEQYF
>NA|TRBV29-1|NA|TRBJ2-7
TGCAGCGTTGAAGGAGGGGGAGTGGACGAGCAGTACTTC
CSVEGGGVDEQYF
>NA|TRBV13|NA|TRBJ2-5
TGTGCCAGCAGCCCTCGGGGGGCGCAGGAGACCCAGTACTTC
CASSPRGAQETQYF
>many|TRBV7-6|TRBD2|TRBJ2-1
TGTGCCAGCAGCGGGGGACTAGCGGGGGGTCTAGATGAGCAGTTCTTC
CASSGGLAGGLDEQFF
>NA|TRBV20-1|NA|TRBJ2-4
TGCAGTGCTAGAGATGTATCCGGGACGGAAACCCTAGCCAAAAACATTCAGTACTTC
CSARDVSGTETLAKNIQYF
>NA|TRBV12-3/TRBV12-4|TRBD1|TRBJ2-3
TGTGCCAGCACCTCGGACAGGGTCACAGATACGCAGTATTTT
CASTSDRVTDTQYF
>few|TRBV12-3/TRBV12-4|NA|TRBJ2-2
TGTGCCAGCAGTTTAACAGGCCTAAACACCGGGGAGCTGTTTTTT
CASSLTGLNTGELFF
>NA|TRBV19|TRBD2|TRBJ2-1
TGTGCCGCCGGGACTAGCGGCTCCAATGAGCAGTTCTTC
CAAGTSGSNEQFF
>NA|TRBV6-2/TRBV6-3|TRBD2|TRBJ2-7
TGTGCCAGCAGTTACTCCTGGGTAGCGGGGGACTACGAGCAGTACTTC
CASSYSWVAGDYEQYF
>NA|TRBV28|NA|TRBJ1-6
TGTGCCAGCAGTCAACCGGGGCTTGGCCTAAATAATTCACCCCTCCACTTT
CASSQPGLGLNNSPLHF
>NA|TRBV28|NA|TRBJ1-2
TGTGCCGGCTGGGGGGGCGGGGGCTACACCTTC
CAGWGGGGYTF
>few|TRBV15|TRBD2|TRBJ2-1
TGTGCCACCAGCCATAGCGGGGGGGTAGACAATGAGCAGTTCTTC
CATSHSGGVDNEQFF
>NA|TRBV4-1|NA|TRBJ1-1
TGCGCCAGCAGCCCAAGGGAGGGAACTGAAGCTTTCTTT
CASSPREGTEAFF
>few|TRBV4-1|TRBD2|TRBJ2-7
TGCGCCAGCAGCCCAGGCCCTAGCGGAGCCTACGAGCAGTACTTC
CASSPGPSGAYEQYF
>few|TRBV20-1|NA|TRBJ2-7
TGCAGTGCTAGAGATCCCCACAGGGACCACGAGCAGTACTTC
CSARDPHRDHEQYF
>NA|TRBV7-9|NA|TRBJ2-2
TGTGCCAGCAGCACAGGGACACCTAGGGCCGGGGAGCTGTTTTTT
CASSTGTPRAGELFF
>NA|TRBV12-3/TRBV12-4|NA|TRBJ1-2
TGTGCCAGCAGTTTATATCTGGGGGCCTTATCCTATGGCTACACCTTC
CASSLYLGALSYGYTF
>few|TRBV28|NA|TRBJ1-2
TGTGCCAGCAGTTTAACACCTAACTATGGCTACACCTTC
CASSLTPNYGYTF
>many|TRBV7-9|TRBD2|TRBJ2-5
TGTGCCAGCAGAGGGACTAGCCAAGAGACCCAGTACTTC
CASRGTSQETQYF
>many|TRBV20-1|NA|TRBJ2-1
TGCAGTGCTAGAGTAAGCGGAAATGAGCAGTTCTTC
CSARVSGNEQFF
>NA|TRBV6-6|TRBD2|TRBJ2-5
TGTGCCAGCAGACCCTTTTTCTCCGGGGGGGGACAAGAGACCCAGTACTTC
CASRPFFSGGGQETQYF
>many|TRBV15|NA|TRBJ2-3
TGTGCCACCAGCAGAGGGGCAGAAAGGACGGAAGATACGCAGTATTTT
CATSRGAERTEDTQYF
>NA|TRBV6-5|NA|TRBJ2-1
TGTGCCAGCAGCCGCAGGGAAGCTTACAATGAGCAGTTCTTC
CASSRREAYNEQFF
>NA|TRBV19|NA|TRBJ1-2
TGTGCCAGTACCGTCGACCGGGGACGGGGTTATGGCTACACCTTC
CASTVDRGRGYGYTF
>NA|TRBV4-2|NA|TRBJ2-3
TGTGCCAGCAGCCAAGAGAGCCGAGGGGCGCAACCCACGCAGTATTTT
CASSQESRGAQPTQYF
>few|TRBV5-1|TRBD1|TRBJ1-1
TGCGCCAGCGGACAGGATATGAACACTGAAGCTTTCTTT
CASGQDMNTEAFF